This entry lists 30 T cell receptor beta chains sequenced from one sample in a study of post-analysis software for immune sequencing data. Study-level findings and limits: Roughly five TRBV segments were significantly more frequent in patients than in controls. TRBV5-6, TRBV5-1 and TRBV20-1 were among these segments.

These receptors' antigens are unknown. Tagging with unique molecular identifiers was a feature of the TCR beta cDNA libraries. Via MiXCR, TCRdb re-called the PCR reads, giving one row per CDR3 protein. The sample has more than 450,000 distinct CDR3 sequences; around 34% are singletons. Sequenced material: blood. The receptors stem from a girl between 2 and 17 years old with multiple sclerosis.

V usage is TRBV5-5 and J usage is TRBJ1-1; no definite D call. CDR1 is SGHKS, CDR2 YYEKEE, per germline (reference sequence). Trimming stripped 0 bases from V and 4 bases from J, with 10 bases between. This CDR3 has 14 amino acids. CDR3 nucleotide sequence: TGTGCCAGCAGCTTGGGCGGGGATCGCACTGAAGCTTTCTTT. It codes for CASSLGGDRTEAFF.

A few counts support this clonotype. CDR3 sequence: CASSLGDRVQPQHF. DNA for the CDR3: TGTGCCAGCAGCTTGGGGGATCGAGTTCAGCCCCAGCATTTT. This chain links TRBV7-9 with TRBJ1-5; a possible D gene is TRBD1 (5 bases). The germline gives CDR1 SEHNR, CDR2 FQNEAQ (reference sequence). This CDR3 spans 14 amino acids. With 3 bases removed from V and 6 bases from J, the gap between germline ends came to 12 bases.

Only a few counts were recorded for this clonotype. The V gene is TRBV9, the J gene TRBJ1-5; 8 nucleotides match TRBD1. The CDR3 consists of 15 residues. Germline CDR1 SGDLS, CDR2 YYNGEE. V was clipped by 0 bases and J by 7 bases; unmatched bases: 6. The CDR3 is CASSVGTGGAQPQHF. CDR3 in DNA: TGTGCCAGCAGCGTAGGTACAGGGGGGGCCCAGCCCCAGCATTTT.

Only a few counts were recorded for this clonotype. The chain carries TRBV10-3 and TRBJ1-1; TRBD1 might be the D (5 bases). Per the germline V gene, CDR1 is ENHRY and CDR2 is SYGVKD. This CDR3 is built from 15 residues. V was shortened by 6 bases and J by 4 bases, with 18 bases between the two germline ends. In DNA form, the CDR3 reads TGTGCCATCAGGACAGACAAGGGCTTGGGCACTGAAGCTTTCTTT. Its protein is CAIRTDKGLGTEAFF.

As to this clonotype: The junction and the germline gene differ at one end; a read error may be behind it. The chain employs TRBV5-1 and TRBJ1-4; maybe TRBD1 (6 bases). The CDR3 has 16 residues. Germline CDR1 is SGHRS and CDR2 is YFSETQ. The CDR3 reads CASSGGQQKGNEKRFF. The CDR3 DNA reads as TGCGCCAGCAGCGGAGGACAGCAGAAAGGAAATGAAAAACGGTTTTTT.

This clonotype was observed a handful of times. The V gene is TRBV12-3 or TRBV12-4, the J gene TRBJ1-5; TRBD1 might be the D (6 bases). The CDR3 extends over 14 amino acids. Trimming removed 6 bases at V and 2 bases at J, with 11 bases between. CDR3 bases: TGTGCCAGCAGGGTTGGGGGCGGCAATCAGCCCCAGCATTTT. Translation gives CASRVGGGNQPQHF.

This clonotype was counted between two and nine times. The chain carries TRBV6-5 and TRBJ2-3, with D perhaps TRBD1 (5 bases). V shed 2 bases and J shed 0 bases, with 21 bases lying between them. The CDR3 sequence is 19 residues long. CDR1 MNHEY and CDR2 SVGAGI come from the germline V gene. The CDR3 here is CASSYSHSTAGQSTDTQYF. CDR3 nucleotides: TGTGCCAGCAGTTACAGCCACTCTACGGCAGGGCAAAGCACAGATACGCAGTATTTT.

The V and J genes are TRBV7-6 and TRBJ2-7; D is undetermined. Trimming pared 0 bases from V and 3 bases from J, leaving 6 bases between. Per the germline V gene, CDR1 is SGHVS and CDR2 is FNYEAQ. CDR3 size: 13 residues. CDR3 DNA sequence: TGTGCCAGCAGCTTAGCACTCCGCTACGAGCAGTACTTC. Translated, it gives CASSLALRYEQYF.

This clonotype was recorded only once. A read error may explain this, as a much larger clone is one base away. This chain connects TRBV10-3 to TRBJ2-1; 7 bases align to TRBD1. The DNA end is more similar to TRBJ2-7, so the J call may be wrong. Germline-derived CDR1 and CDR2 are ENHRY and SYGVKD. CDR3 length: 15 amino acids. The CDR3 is CAIRPGTELYNEQYF. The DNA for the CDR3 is TGTGCCATCAGACCCGGGACAGAGCTTTACAATGAGCAGTACTTC.

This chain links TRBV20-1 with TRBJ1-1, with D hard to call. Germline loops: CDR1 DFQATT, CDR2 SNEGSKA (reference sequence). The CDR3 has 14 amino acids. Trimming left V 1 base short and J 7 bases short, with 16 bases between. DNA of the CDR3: TGCAGTGCTAGAGGGCTCTACCGAACAAGTGAAGCTTTCTTT. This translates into CSARGLYRTSEAFF.

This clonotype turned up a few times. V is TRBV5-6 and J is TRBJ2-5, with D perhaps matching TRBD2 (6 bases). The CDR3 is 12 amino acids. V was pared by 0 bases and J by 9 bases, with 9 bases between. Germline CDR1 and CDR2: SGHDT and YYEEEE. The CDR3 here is CASSLGGGAQYF. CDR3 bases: TGTGCCAGCAGCTTGGGGGGCGGGGCCCAGTACTTC.

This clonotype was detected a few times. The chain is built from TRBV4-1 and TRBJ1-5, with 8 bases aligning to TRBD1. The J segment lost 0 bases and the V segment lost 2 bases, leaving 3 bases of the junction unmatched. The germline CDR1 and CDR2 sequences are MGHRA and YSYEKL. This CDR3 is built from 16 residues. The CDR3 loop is CASSQLTGVSNQPQHF. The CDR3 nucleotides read TGCGCCAGCAGCCAATTGACAGGGGTTAGCAATCAGCCCCAGCATTTT.

The CDR3 bases are TGTGCCACCAGCAGAGCGGGGGGAATTGACAATCAGCCCCAGCATTTT. Translating gives CATSRAGGIDNQPQHF. This chain joins TRBV15 and TRBJ1-5, with D possibly being TRBD1 (5 bases). Germline-derived CDR1 and CDR2 are LNHNV and YYDKDF (reference sequence). This CDR3 comprises 16 residues. V was clipped by 1 base and J by 3 bases, with 13 bases between them.

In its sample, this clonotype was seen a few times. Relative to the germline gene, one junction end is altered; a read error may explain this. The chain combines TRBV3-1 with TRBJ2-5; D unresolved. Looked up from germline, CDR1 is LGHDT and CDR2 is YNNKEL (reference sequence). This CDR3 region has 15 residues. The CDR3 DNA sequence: TGTGCCAGCAACCAAGCCCGGGCCGATGGGGAGACCCAGTACTTC. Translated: CASNQARADGETQYF.

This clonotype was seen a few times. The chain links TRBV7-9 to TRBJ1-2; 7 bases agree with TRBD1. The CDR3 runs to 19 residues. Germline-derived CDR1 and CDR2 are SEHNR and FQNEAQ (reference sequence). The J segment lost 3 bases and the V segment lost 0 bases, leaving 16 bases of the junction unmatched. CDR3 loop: CASSLAIGGQSTQYYGYTF. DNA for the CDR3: TGTGCCAGCAGCTTAGCGATCGGGGGACAGAGCACACAATACTATGGCTACACCTTC.

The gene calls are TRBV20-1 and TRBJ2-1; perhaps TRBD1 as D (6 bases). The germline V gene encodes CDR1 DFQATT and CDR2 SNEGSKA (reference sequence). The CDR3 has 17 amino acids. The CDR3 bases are TGCAGGCCGTTGGGGCTTTGGACAGACAGCTCCTACAATGAGCAGTTCTTC. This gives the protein CRPLGLWTDSSYNEQFF.

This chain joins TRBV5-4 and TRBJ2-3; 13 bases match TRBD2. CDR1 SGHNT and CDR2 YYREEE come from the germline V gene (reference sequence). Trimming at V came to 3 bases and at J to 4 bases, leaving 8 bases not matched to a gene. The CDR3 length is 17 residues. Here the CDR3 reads CASSSSTSGGAPDTQYF. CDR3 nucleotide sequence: TGTGCCAGCAGCTCCTCTACTAGCGGGGGGGCCCCAGATACGCAGTATTTT.

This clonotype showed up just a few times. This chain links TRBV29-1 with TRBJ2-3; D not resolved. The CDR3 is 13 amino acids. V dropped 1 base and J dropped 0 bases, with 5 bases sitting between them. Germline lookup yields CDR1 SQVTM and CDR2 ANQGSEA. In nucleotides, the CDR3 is TGCAGCGTTGAAGGACAAAGCACAGATACGCAGTATTTT. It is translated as CSVEGQSTDTQYF.

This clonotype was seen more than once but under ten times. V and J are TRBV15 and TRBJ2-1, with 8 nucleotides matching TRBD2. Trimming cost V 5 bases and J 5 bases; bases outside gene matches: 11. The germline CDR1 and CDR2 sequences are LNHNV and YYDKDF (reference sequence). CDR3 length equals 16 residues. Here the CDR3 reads CATSGPTSGPDNEQFF. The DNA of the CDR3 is TGTGCCACCAGCGGGCCCACTAGCGGACCTGACAATGAGCAGTTCTTC.

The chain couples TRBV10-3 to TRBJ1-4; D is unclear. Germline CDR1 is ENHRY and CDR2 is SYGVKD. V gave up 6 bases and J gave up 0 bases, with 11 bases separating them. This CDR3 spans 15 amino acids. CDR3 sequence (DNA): TGTGCCATCAGGGAAGCAGGTTCAACTAATGAAAAACTGTTTTTT. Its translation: CAIREAGSTNEKLFF.

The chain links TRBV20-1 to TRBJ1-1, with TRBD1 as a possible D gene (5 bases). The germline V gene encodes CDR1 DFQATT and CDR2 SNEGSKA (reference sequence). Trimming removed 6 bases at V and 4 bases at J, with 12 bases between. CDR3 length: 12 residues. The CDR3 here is CSASQGFTEAFF. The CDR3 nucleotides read TGCAGTGCCAGTCAGGGTTTCACTGAAGCTTTCTTT.

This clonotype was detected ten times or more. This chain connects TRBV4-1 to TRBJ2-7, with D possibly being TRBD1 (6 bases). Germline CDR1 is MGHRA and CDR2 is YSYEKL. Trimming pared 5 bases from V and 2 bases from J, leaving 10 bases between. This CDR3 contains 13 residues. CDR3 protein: CASSAGQPYEQYF. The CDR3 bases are TGCGCCAGCAGCGCTGGACAGCCCTACGAGCAGTACTTC.

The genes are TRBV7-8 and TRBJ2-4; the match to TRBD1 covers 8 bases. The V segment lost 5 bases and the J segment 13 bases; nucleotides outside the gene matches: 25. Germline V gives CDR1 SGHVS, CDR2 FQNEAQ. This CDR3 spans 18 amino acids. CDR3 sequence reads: CASSTTWDRLGSYNEQYF. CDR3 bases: TGTGCCAGCAGCACGACGTGGGACAGGTTAGGCTCCTACAATGAGCAGTACTTC.

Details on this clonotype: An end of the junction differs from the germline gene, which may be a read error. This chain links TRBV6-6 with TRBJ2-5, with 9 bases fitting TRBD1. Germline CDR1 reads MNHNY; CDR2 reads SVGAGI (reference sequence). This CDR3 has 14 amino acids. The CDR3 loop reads CASSHSTGGETQYF. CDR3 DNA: TGTGCCAGCAGTCACTCGACAGGGGGAGAGACCCAGTACTTC.

CDR3 amino acids: CASSSTGLVFSGANVLTF. The CDR3, as DNA: TGTGCCAGCAGTTCCACGGGACTAGTATTCTCTGGGGCCAACGTCCTGACTTTC. V is TRBV6-5 and J is TRBJ2-6; 8 bases match TRBD2. Trimming at V came to 4 bases and at J to 0 bases, leaving 8 bases not matched to a gene. The germline CDR1 and CDR2 sequences are MNHEY and SVGAGI. The CDR3 covers 18 residues.

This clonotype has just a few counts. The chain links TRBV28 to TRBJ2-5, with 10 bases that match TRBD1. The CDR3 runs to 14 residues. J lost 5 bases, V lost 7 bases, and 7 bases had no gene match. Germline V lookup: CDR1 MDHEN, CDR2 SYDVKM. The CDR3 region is CASIRDRGSETQYF. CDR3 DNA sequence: TGTGCCAGCATCCGGGACAGGGGCTCGGAGACCCAGTACTTC. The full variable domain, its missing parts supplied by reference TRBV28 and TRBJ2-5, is DVKVTQSSRYLVKRTGEKVFLECVQDMDHENMFWYRQDPGLGLRLIYFSYDVKMKEKGDIPEGYSVSREKKERFSLILESASTNQTSMYLCASIRDRGSETQYFGPGTRLLVL.

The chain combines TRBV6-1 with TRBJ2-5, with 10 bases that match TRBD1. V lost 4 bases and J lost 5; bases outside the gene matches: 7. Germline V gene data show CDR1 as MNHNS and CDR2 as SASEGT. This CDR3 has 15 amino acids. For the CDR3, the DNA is TGTGCCAGCAGTGGACAGGGGGCGCGCTTGGAGACCCAGTACTTC. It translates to CASSGQGARLETQYF.

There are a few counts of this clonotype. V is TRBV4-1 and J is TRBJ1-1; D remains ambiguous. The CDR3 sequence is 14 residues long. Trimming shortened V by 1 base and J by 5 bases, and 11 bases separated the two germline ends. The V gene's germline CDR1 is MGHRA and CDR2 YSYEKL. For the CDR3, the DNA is TGCGCCAGCAGCCAAGGTAACAAATTAACTGAAGCTTTCTTT. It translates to CASSQGNKLTEAFF.

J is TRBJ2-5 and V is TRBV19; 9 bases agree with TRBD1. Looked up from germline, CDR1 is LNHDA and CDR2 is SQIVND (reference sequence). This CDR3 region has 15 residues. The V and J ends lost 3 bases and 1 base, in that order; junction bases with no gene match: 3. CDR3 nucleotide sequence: TGTGCCAGTAGTATCGGGACAGGGCCCCAAGAGACCCAGTACTTC. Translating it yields CASSIGTGPQETQYF.

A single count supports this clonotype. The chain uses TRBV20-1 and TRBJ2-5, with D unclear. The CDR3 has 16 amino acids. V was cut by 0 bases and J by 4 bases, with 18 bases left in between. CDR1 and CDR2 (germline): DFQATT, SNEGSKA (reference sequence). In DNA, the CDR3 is TGCAGTGCTAGAGAACGAGGCAGCTGGTCAGGAGAGACCCAGTACTTC. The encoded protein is CSARERGSWSGETQYF.